A selection of T cell receptor beta chains follows, all from one sample in a study of blood T cell repertoires in COVID-19. Profiled with immunoSEQ multiplex PCR; TCRdb holds only in-frame clones, not every one. The sample includes about 200,000 clones, roughly 80% of them seen just once. Specimen: PBMCs or T cells enriched from blood (not recorded which). Receptors were obtained from a man between 40 and 49 years old who had recovered from COVID-19. The CDR3 runs from the conserved cysteine through the conserved F or W. The D gene is left open where the match is weak. Clone size appears in some rows only: once, few, many, or a class for an expanded clone.

size | D | J | V | CDR3 | DNA
- | TRBD1 | TRBJ1-2 | TRBV19 | CASSRDRRGYTF | TGTGCCAGTAGCCGGGACAGGCGTGGCTACACCTTC
- | TRBD2 | TRBJ2-3 | TRBV15 | CATSLSLADTQYF | TGTGCCACCAGCTTGTCACTAGCGGATACGCAGTATTTT
- | TRBD1 | TRBJ1-1 | TRBV19 | CASRRTGDRGEAFF | TGTGCCAGTAGAAGGACAGGGGACAGGGGTGAAGCTTTCTTT
- | TRBD1 | TRBJ1-4 | TRBV9 | CASSVEGAGEKLFF | TGTGCCAGCAGCGTTGAGGGGGCAGGAGAAAAACTGTTTTTT
- | TRBD2 | TRBJ2-2 | TRBV7-9 | CASSFDSGSGGELFF | TGTGCCAGCAGCTTTGATAGCGGGAGTGGCGGGGAGCTGTTTTTT
- | TRBD1 | TRBJ2-1 | TRBV4-2 | CASSLGRGQGADEQFF | TGTGCCAGCAGCCTCGGTAGGGGACAGGGGGCTGATGAGCAGTTCTTC
- | TRBD2 | TRBJ2-1 | TRBV3-1/TRBV3-2 | CASSTPRGLAGESSYNEQFF | TGTGCCAGCAGCACCCCCAGAGGGCTAGCGGGAGAATCCTCCTACAATGAGCAGTTCTTC
- | TRBD1 | TRBJ1-1 | TRBV7-6 | CASSWDRNTEAFF | TGTGCCAGCAGCTGGGACAGGAACACTGAAGCTTTCTTT
- | - | TRBJ2-3 | TRBV7-3 | CASSLSLREPGTDTQYF | TGTGCCAGCAGCTTAAGTTTGAGGGAACCCGGCACAGATACGCAGTATTTT
- | TRBD2 | TRBJ2-7 | TRBV6-1 | CASSEALAGGPLGAREQYF | TGTGCCAGCAGTGAAGCCTTAGCGGGAGGGCCGTTGGGGGCTCGGGAGCAGTACTTC
- | TRBD2 | TRBJ2-4 | TRBV19 | CASSPWTSGRLIAKNIQYF | TGTGCCAGTAGTCCCTGGACTAGCGGGAGATTAATAGCCAAAAACATTCAGTACTTC
- | - | TRBJ2-3 | TRBV9 | CASSLMIGQGTQYF | TGTGCCAGCAGCCTAATGATTGGCCAGGGTACGCAGTATTTT
- | TRBD2 | TRBJ2-7 | TRBV28 | CASTLGLAGLWDSYEQYF | TGTGCCAGCACCTTGGGGCTAGCGGGATTATGGGATTCCTACGAGCAGTACTTC
- | - | TRBJ1-4 | TRBV19 | CASSISVATNEKLFF | TGTGCCAGTAGTATTTCTGTTGCAACTAATGAAAAACTGTTTTTT
- | - | TRBJ2-3 | TRBV4-2 | CASSQDGAGKETDTQYF | TGTGCCAGCAGCCAAGATGGTGCGGGAAAAGAAACAGATACGCAGTATTTT
- | TRBD2 | TRBJ2-1 | TRBV19 | CASSPGLANEQFF | TGTGCCAGTAGTCCCGGACTAGCGAATGAGCAGTTCTTC
- | - | TRBJ2-1 | TRBV11-2 | CASSPDRSSYNEQFF | TGTGCCAGCAGCCCCGACAGGAGCTCCTACAATGAGCAGTTCTTC
few | - | TRBJ1-2 | TRBV11-1 | CASSWRGGYTF | TGTGCCAGCAGTTGGAGAGGAGGCTACACCTTC
- | - | TRBJ2-5 | TRBV7-9 | CASSTRLSGETQYF | TGTGCCAGCAGCACCCGACTATCGGGAGAGACCCAGTACTTC
- | TRBD2 | TRBJ2-5 | TRBV6-5 | CASSLAGGIQETQYF | TGTGCCAGCAGTCTCGCGGGAGGGATACAAGAGACCCAGTACTTC
- | TRBD1 | TRBJ2-1 | TRBV7-2 | CASSPQTGWDEQFF | TGTGCCAGCAGCCCCCAGACAGGGTGGGACGAGCAGTTCTTC
- | - | TRBJ2-1 | TRBV7-3 | CASSSSGTVNEQFF | TGTGCCAGCAGCTCTAGTGGGACTGTGAATGAGCAGTTCTTC
- | TRBD1 | TRBJ2-7 | TRBV24-1 | CATSDPNDRGPFGEQYF | TGTGCCACCAGTGACCCTAATGACAGGGGGCCGTTTGGCGAGCAGTACTTC
- | TRBD1 | TRBJ1-5 | TRBV3-1/TRBV3-2 | CASSQERDRGADGQPQHF | TGTGCCAGCAGCCAAGAACGGGACAGGGGTGCCGACGGTCAGCCCCAGCATTTT
- | - | TRBJ1-6 | TRBV25-1 | CASSAPQKRNSPLHF | TGTGCCAGCAGTGCCCCGCAAAAGAGGAATTCACCCCTCCACTTT
- | - | TRBJ2-1 | TRBV7-3 | CASSLTRDTYNEQFF | TGTGCCAGCAGCTTGACCAGGGACACCTACAATGAGCAGTTCTTC
- | TRBD1 | TRBJ2-7 | TRBV29-1 | CSVQIGTGGYEQYF | TGCAGCGTCCAAATAGGGACAGGGGGCTACGAGCAGTACTTC
- | TRBD1 | TRBJ2-7 | TRBV3-1/TRBV3-2 | CASSRGQGPYEQYF | TGTGCCAGCAGCCGGGGACAGGGCCCCTACGAGCAGTACTTC
- | TRBD1 | TRBJ2-5 | TRBV5-6 | CASSLAQGPETQYF | TGTGCCAGCAGCTTGGCACAGGGGCCCGAAACCCAGTACTTC
once | TRBD1 | TRBJ2-2 | TRBV5-1 | CASSRTGVTGELFF | TGCGCCAGCAGTCGGACAGGGGTGACCGGGGAGCTGTTTTTT
few | - | TRBJ1-1 | TRBV6-5 | CASSSTGLSTEAFF | TGTGCCAGCAGTTCCACAGGGCTGAGCACTGAAGCTTTCTTT
- | - | TRBJ2-7 | TRBV10-1 | CASSGRQDRDEQYF | TGCGCCAGCAGTGGGCGACAGGACCGGGACGAGCAGTACTTC
- | TRBD2 | TRBJ2-1 | TRBV7-3 | CASSFSAGTSANEQFF | TGTGCCAGCAGCTTCTCGGCCGGGACTAGCGCCAATGAGCAGTTCTTC
- | TRBD2 | TRBJ2-3 | TRBV7-2 | CASSPPLAGTDTQYF | TGTGCCAGCAGCCCCCCTCTAGCGGGGACAGATACGCAGTATTTT